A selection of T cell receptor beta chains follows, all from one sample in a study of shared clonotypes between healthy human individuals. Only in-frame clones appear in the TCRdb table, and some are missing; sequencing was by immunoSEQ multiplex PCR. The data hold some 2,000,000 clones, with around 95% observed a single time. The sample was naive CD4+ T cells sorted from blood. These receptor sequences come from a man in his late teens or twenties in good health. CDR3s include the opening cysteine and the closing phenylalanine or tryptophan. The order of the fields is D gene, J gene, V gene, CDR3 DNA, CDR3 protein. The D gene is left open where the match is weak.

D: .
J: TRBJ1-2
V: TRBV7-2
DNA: TGTGCCAGCAGCTTAGTGGGAGCCCAAGTGATAACTTCCGTAGATGGCTACACCTTC
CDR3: CASSLVGAQVITSVDGYTF

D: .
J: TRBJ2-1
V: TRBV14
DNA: TGTGCCAGCAGCCAAAGGCATGAGCAGTTCTTC
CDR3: CASSQRHEQFF

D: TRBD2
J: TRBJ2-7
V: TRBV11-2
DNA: TGTGCCAGCAGCTCGGAGACTAGCGGGAGAAACCTGTACTTC
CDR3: CASSSETSGRNLYF

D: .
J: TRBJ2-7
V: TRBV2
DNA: TGTGCCAGCAGTCAAGGGTGGGGGGCCTACGAGCAGTACTTC
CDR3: CASSQGWGAYEQYF

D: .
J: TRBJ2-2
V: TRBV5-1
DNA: TGCGCCAGCAGGAATACAGACACCGGGGAGCTGTTTTTT
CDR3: CASRNTDTGELFF

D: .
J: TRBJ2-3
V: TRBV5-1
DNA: TGCGCCAGCAGCTTGAGTGGGGTAGCGGATACGCAGTATTTT
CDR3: CASSLSGVADTQYF

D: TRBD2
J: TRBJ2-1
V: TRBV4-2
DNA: TGTGCCAGCAGCCCTGGACTAGCGGATTACAATGAGCAGTTCTTC
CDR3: CASSPGLADYNEQFF

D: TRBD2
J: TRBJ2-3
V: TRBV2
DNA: TGTGCCAGCAGTGCCCGGGGGGGCCGGACAGATACGCAGTATTTT
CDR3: CASSARGGRTDTQYF

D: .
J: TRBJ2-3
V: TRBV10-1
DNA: TGCGCCAGCAGTGAGGGGGACCGTTTCCAGTATTTT
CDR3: CASSEGDRFQYF

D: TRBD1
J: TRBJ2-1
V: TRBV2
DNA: TGTGCCAGCAGTAGGGTGGGACAGGGTTACAATGAGCAGTTCTTC
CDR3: CASSRVGQGYNEQFF

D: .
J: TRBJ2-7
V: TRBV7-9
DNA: TGTGCCAGCAGCATCCTCGGCGGCCCCTCCTACGAGCAGTACTTC
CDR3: CASSILGGPSYEQYF

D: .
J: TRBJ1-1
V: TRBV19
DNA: TGTGCCAGTAAGAGTCAGCCCACTGAAGCTTTCTTT
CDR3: CASKSQPTEAFF